This passage covers 15 T cell receptor beta chains from one sample sequenced in a study of T-cell reconstitution after alpha-beta-depleted transplantation in children. Library preparation (for TCRbeta) was performed with unique molecular identifiers. TCRdb ran MiXCR on the PCR reads and lists one entry per CDR3 protein. This table has 190,000 or so distinct CDR3 sequences, about 6.8% appearing once. Sequencing used PBMCs from the stem cell graft donor, obtained from the stem cell graft. The receptors derive from a human donor who donated a stem cell graft to a child with Wiskott-Aldrich syndrome.

This clonotype was seen many times. The gene calls are TRBV15 and TRBJ1-2; D remains unclear. This CDR3 comprises 15 residues. Trimming cost V 1 base and J 5 bases, with 14 bases left between them. Germline V lookup: CDR1 LNHNV, CDR2 YYDKDF (reference sequence). The CDR3 coding sequence is TGTGCCACCAGCAGAGCGAACCAAATCCAATATGGCTACACCTTC. Its translation: CATSRANQIQYGYTF.

Only a few counts were recorded for this clonotype. The V call is TRBV19, the J call TRBJ1-1, with TRBD1 identical over 7 bases. CDR1 is LNHDA, CDR2 SQIVND, per germline (reference sequence). This CDR3 spans 14 amino acids. The V gene end was trimmed by 3 bases and the J gene end by 1 base; junction bases not matched to a gene: 2. CDR3 sequence: CASSMRQGNTEAFF. The CDR3 nucleotides read TGTGCCAGTAGTATGAGACAGGGGAACACTGAAGCTTTCTTT.

This clonotype came up many times. The chain couples TRBV7-8 to TRBJ2-1; D is uncertain. Per germline, CDR1 SGHVS and CDR2 FQNEAQ. The CDR3 is made up of 15 amino acids. V dropped 1 base and J dropped 4 bases, with 11 bases sitting between them. The CDR3 spells CASSLELVVYNEQFF. The DNA for the CDR3 is TGTGCCAGCAGCTTAGAGCTGGTAGTATACAATGAGCAGTTCTTC.

The sample holds many counts of this clonotype. J is TRBJ2-7 and V is TRBV20-1; 7 bases agree with TRBD2. CDR3 length equals 14 residues. CDR1 and CDR2 (germline): DFQATT, SNEGSKA (reference sequence). J lost 5 bases, V lost 0 bases, and 7 bases had no gene match. The CDR3 reads CSARDPTSHNEQYF. The CDR3 DNA follows: TGCAGTGCTAGAGACCCGACTAGCCACAACGAGCAGTACTTC.

This rearrangement joins TRBV3-1 to TRBJ2-5, with D unresolved. Between the trimmed V and J ends, which lost 4 bases and 5 bases, there was a span of 8 bases. Germline CDR1 is LGHDT and CDR2 is YNNKEL (reference sequence). The CDR3 consists of 12 residues. Here the CDR3 reads CASSRLGETQYF. CDR3 DNA sequence: TGTGCCAGCAGCCGACTGGGCGAGACCCAGTACTTC.

In its sample, this clonotype was seen a few times. CDR3 nucleotides: TGCGCCAGCACTCGGGGACAGGGTGATGGTACTGAAGCTTTCTTT. Its protein is CASTRGQGDGTEAFF. This chain connects TRBV5-1 to TRBJ1-1, with 9 bases fitting TRBD1. This CDR3 is 15 amino acids long. Germline V gene lookup returns CDR1 SGHRS and CDR2 YFSETQ. V gave up 6 bases and J gave up 5 bases; unmatched junction bases: 11. Together with reference TRBV5-1 and TRBJ1-1, the CDR3 gives the full variable domain: KAGVTQTPRYLIKTRGQQVTLSCSPISGHRSVSWYQQTPGQGLQFLFEYFSETQRNKGNFPGRFSGRQFSNSRSEMNVSTLELGDSALYLCASTRGQGDGTEAFFGQGTRLTVV.

Regarding this clonotype: This may come from a read error, since a much larger clone is one base off. The V call is TRBV16, the J call TRBJ1-1; no clear D. Germline assignment: CDR1 KGHSY and CDR2 FQNENV. CDR3 length: 15 amino acids. For the CDR3, the DNA is TGTGCCACCAGCCCTTCGACATCCTTGAACACTGAAGCTTTCTTT. This sequence encodes CATSPSTSLNTEAFF.

The table lists this clonotype with a few counts. The genes are TRBV19 and TRBJ2-5, with TRBD2 matching 8 bases. The V gene's germline CDR1 is LNHDA and CDR2 SQIVND (reference sequence). The CDR3 is made up of 15 amino acids. The V segment lost 3 bases and the J segment 1 base; nucleotides outside the gene matches: 4. CDR3 in amino acids: CASSIVTSGQETQYF. DNA for the CDR3: TGTGCCAGTAGTATCGTAACTAGCGGCCAAGAGACCCAGTACTTC.

In this sample, this clonotype turned up many times. The DNA of the CDR3 is TGTGCCAGCAGTACCCGGACAGGCAGATCTACAACTAATGAAAAACTGTTTTTT. Protein sequence: CASSTRTGRSTTNEKLFF. The V gene is TRBV6-6, the J gene TRBJ1-4, with 7 bases matching TRBD1. The germline gives CDR1 MNHNY, CDR2 SVGAGI (reference sequence). Trimming at V came to 5 bases and at J to 0 bases, leaving 12 bases not matched to a gene. CDR3 size: 18 residues.

This chain links TRBV20-1 with TRBJ2-2; no reliable D call. The CDR3 spans 13 residues. Deletions cut 2 bases from V and 6 bases from J, with 10 bases between. Germline CDR1 reads DFQATT; CDR2 reads SNEGSKA (reference sequence). This chain's CDR3 is CSARPDNSGELFF. CDR3 bases: TGCAGTGCTAGACCAGATAATTCCGGGGAGCTGTTTTTT.

This clonotype was seen many times. This sequence joins TRBV9 and TRBJ2-3, with 11 bases aligning to TRBD1. V was clipped by 3 bases and J by 3 bases; unmatched bases: 9. Germline CDR1 and CDR2: SGDLS and YYNGEE. The CDR3 extends over 17 amino acids. This CDR3 reads CASSAQTGTGGTDTQYF. The CDR3, as DNA: TGTGCCAGCAGCGCCCAAACCGGGACAGGGGGAACAGATACGCAGTATTTT.

This clonotype has a count of ten or more. This chain links TRBV20-1 with TRBJ2-1, with D possibly called TRBD1 or TRBD2 (5 bases each). Looked up from germline, CDR1 is DFQATT and CDR2 is SNEGSKA (reference sequence). The CDR3 loop spans 14 amino acids. Trimming removed 0 bases from V and 9 bases from J, with 15 bases in between. The CDR3 spells CSARDLRGVGEQFF. The CDR3 nucleotides read TGCAGTGCTAGAGATCTAAGGGGAGTAGGTGAGCAGTTCTTC.

This clonotype was seen at least ten times. The V gene is TRBV7-2, the J gene TRBJ2-7, with a weak D call TRBD2 (6 bases). The V gene lost 4 bases and the J gene lost 0 bases, with 13 bases spanning the gap. The CDR3 totals 15 residues. Germline loops: CDR1 SGHTA, CDR2 FQGNSA. CDR3 protein: CASSWGDWSSYEQYF. CDR3 nucleotides: TGTGCCAGCAGCTGGGGGGACTGGAGCTCCTACGAGCAGTACTTC.

Ten or more counts support this clonotype. This chain links TRBV6-1 with TRBJ1-2, with a tentative D call TRBD1 (6 bases). The CDR3 sequence is 14 residues long. Germline V gene lookup returns CDR1 MNHNS and CDR2 SASEGT. Trimming pared 5 bases from V and 7 bases from J, leaving 17 bases between. The CDR3 is CASSKAQGILGYTF. CDR3 sequence (DNA): TGTGCCAGCAGTAAGGCCCAGGGGATTCTTGGCTACACCTTC.

Concerning this clonotype: An end of the junction differs from the germline gene, which may be a read error. This chain's CDR3 is CAWSVFGQMNTEAFF. DNA of the CDR3: TGTGCCTGGAGTGTATTTGGACAGATGAACACTGAAGCTTTCTTC. V usage is TRBV30 and J usage is TRBJ1-1; perhaps TRBD1 as D (6 bases). The CDR3 totals 15 residues. From germline, CDR1 is GTSNPN and CDR2 SVGIG (reference sequence).